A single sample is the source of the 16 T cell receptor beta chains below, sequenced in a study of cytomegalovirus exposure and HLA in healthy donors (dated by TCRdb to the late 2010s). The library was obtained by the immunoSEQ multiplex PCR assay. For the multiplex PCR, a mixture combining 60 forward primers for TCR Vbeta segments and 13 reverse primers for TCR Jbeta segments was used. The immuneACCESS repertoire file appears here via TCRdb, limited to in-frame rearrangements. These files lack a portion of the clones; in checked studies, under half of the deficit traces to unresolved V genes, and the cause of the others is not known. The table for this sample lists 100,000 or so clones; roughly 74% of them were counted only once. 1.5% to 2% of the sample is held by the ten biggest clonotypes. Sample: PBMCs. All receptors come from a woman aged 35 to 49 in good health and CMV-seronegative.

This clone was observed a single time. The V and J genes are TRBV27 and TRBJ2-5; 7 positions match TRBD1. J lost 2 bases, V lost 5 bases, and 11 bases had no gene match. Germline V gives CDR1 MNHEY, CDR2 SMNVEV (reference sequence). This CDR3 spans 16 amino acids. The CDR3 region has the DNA TGTGCCAGCAGTCCGCGGACAGGAGCATGGCAAGAGACCCAGTACTTC. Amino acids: CASSPRTGAWQETQYF.

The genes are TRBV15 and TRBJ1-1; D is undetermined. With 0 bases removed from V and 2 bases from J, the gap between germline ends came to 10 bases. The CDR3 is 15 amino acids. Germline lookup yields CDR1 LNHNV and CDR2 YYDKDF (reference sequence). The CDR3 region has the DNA TGTGCCACCAGCAGAGATCTCCCCCCCAACACTGAAGCTTTCTTT. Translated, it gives CATSRDLPPNTEAFF.

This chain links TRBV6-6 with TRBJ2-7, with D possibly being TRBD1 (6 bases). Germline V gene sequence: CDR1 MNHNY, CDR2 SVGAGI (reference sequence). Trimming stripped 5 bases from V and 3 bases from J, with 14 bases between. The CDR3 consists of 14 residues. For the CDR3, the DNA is TGTGCCAGCAGTCCGCGAGGGGGTAGCTACGAGCAGTACTTC. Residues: CASSPRGGSYEQYF.

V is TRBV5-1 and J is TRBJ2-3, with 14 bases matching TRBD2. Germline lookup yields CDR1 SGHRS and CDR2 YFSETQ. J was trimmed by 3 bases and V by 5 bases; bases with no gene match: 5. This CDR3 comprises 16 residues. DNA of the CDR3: TGCGCCAGCAGGGGACTAGCGGGAGCTCCGACAGATACGCAGTATTTT. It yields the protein CASRGLAGAPTDTQYF.

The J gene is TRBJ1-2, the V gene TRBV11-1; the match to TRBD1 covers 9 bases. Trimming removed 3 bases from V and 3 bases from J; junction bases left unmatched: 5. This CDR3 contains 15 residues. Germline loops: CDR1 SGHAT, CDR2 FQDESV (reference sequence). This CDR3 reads CASSFGTGYDYGYTF. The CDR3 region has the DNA TGTGCCAGCAGCTTCGGGACAGGGTATGACTATGGCTACACCTTC. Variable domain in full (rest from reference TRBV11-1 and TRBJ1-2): EAEVAQSPRYKITEKSQAVAFWCDPISGHATLYWYRQILGQGPELLVQFQDESVVDDSQLPKDRFSAERLKGVDSTLKIQPAELGDSAMYLCASSFGTGYDYGYTFGSGTRLTVV.

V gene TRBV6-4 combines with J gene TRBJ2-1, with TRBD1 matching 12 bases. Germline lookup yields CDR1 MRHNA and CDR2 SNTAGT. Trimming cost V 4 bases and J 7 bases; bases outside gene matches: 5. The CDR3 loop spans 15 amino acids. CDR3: CASSAGTGGINEQFF. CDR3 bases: TGTGCCAGCAGTGCCGGGACAGGGGGCATAAATGAGCAGTTCTTC.

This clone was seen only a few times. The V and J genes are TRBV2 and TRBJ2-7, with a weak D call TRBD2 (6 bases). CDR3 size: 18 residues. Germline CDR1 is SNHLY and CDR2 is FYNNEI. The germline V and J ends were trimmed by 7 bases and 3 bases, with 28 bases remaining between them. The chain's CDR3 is CASITEGSGSPPDYEQYF. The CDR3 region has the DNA TGTGCCAGCATAACAGAGGGTAGCGGCTCGCCCCCGGACTACGAGCAGTACTTC.

The CDR3 coding sequence is TGTGCCAGCAGCCAAGAAGAAGCTCCCTCCTACGAGCAGTACTTC. This codes for CASSQEEAPSYEQYF. This sequence joins TRBV4-2 and TRBJ2-7, with no clear D. CDR1 and CDR2 from the germline V gene are LGHNA and YNFKEQ. This CDR3 contains 15 residues. V dropped 0 bases and J dropped 0 bases, with 9 bases sitting between them.

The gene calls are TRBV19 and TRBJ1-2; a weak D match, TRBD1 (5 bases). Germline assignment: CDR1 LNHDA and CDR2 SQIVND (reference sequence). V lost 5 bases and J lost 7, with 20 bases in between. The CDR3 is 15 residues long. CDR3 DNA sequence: TGTGCCAGTAGTGCACCGGGACTAGTCTGGTTTGGCTACACCTTC. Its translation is CASSAPGLVWFGYTF. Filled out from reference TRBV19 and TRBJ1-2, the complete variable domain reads DGGITQSPKYLFRKEGQNVTLSCEQNLNHDAMYWYRQDPGQGLRLIYYSQIVNDFQKGDIAEGYSVSREKKESFPLTVTSAQKNPTAFYLCASSAPGLVWFGYTFGSGTRLTVV.

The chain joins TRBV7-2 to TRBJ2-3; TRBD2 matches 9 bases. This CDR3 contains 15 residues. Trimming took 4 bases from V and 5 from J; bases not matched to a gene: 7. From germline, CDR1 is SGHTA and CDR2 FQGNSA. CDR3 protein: CASSSYGGREDTQYF. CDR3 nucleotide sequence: TGTGCCAGCAGCTCCTACGGCGGGAGGGAAGATACGCAGTATTTT.

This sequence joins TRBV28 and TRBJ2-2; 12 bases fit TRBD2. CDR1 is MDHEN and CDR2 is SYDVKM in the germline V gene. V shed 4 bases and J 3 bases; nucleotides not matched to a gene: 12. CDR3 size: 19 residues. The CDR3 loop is CASSSGLAGPSPYTGELFF. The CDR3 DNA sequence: TGTGCCAGCAGTTCAGGACTAGCGGGACCCTCCCCCTACACCGGGGAGCTGTTTTTT.

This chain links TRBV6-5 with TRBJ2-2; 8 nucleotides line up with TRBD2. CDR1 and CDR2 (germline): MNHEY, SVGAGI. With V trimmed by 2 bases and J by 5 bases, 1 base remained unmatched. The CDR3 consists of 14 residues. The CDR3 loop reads CASSYRGGTGELFF. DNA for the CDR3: TGTGCCAGCAGTTACCGGGGGGGGACCGGGGAGCTGTTTTTT.

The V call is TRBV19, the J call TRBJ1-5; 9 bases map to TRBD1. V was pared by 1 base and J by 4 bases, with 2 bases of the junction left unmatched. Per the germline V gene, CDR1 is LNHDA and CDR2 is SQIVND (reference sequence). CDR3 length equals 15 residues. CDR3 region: CASSIAGQGNQPQHF. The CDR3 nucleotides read TGTGCCAGTAGTATAGCCGGACAGGGGAATCAGCCCCAGCATTTT.

CDR3 sequence (DNA): TGTGCCAGCGGAGGGCACTACGAGCAGTACTTC. Translated: CASGGHYEQYF. The chain recombines TRBV7-2 with TRBJ2-7; tentative D call: TRBD2 (6 bases). The CDR3 runs 11 residues. CDR1 SGHTA and CDR2 FQGNSA come from the germline V gene. V lost 8 bases and J lost 3, with 8 bases in between.

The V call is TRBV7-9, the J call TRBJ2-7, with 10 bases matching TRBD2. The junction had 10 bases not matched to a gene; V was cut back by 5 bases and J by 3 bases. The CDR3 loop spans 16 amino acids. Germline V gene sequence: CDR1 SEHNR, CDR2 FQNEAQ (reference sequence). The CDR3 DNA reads TGTGCCAGCAGCACCGGCGCTAGCGGGGGAAGCTACGAGCAGTACTTC. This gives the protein CASSTGASGGSYEQYF.

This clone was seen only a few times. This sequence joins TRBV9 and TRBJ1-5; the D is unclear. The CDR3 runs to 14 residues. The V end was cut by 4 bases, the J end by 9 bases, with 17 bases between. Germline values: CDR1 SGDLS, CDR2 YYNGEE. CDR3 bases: TGTGCCAGCAGCCCCCAAGTGGAGTCGGGGCCCCAGCATTTT. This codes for CASSPQVESGPQHF.